The table lists the clone carrying this T cell receptor (beta chain) with many counts. This sample is part of a study of blood T cells in healthy people across ages. V gave up 0 bases and J gave up 2 bases, with 11 bases separating them. The germline CDR1 and CDR2 sequences are DFQATT and SNEGSKA (reference sequence). The CDR3 is 15 amino acids. Together with a sample-barcoded 5' primer, a J-beta primer mix was included in a second PCR lasting about 7 to 12 cycles. TCRdb fed the 5' RACE reads into MiXCR, producing one record per CDR3 protein. This table holds some 750,000 distinct CDR3 sequences, roughly 20% found once.

This clonotype was obtained from a man aged 65 to 79 in good health. The V gene is TRBV20-1, the J gene TRBJ2-1; the D gene is possibly TRBD2 (7 bases). Sequencing was carried out using blood. The CDR3 DNA reads TGCAGTGCTAGAGATGGGGGGGCCGCCTACAATGAGCAGTTCTTC. It is translated as CSARDGGAAYNEQFF.